A single TCR beta chain is shown here with its context. The data derive from a study of T cells in Graves' hyperthyroidism and ophthalmopathy. In germline, CDR1 is MNHNS, CDR2 SASEGT. Trimming took off 6 bases at V and 4 bases at J, with 13 bases between the two ends. This CDR3 has 14 amino acids. What was amplified from RNA transcripts were TCR beta CDR3 regions. The study used the HTBI primer set for a first-round RT-PCR of the TCR CDR3. TCRdb re-called the multiplex PCR reads with MiXCR, one entry per CDR3 protein. The sample records about 260,000 distinct CDR3 sequences, approximately 20% being singletons. Ophthalmopathy patients had Clinical Activity Score at least 3, NOSPECS grade at least 4, duration under 3 months. Pregnant or lactating patients were excluded, as were those with uncontrolled infection or other autoimmune disease. Clinical symptoms, serum thyroxine and TRAb, thyroid ultrasound and orbital computed tomography were used for the diagnoses.

The sequence was collected from a young man with Graves' ophthalmopathy. The V call is TRBV6-1, the J call TRBJ2-1; D is possibly TRBD1 (6 bases). Sequencing input: blood. The CDR3: CASRKTGQYNEQFF. CDR3 coding DNA: TGTGCCAGCAGGAAGACAGGACAGTACAATGAGCAGTTCTTC.